One T cell receptor (beta chain) is described in this entry. Sequencing used immunoSEQ multiplex PCR; TCRdb keeps in-frame clones, though not all of them. Of roughly 80,000 clones detected, approximately 90% appear once; the ten largest clones hold more than 3%. This sample stems from a study of glioma-infiltrating T cells after dendritic cell vaccination. The TCR sequence derives from a human donor with glioblastoma. This specimen was blood, taken before dendritic cell vaccination.

The CDR3 DNA is TGCGCCAGCAGCTTGGAGGTTACAGGGGCTCGATCAAATCAGCCCCAGCATTTT. This codes for CASSLEVTGARSNQPQHF. The chain combines TRBV5-1 with TRBJ1-5, with 7 positions matching TRBD1. V lost 0 bases to trimming and J lost 4 bases; unmatched junction nucleotides: 13. The CDR3 is 18 residues long. In germline, CDR1 is SGHRS, CDR2 YFSETQ.